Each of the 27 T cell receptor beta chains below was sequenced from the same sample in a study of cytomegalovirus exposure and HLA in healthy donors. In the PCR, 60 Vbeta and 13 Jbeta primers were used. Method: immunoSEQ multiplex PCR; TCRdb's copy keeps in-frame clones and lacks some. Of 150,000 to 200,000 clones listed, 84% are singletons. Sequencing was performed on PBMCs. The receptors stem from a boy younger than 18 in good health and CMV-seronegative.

The CDR3 region is CASSFGRGGNTEAFF. DNA of the CDR3: TGTGCCAGCAGCTTTGGAAGGGGAGGGAACACTGAAGCTTTCTTT. V is TRBV11-2 and J is TRBJ1-1; a weak D match, TRBD1 (5 bases). V gave up 3 bases and J gave up 1 base, with 12 bases separating them. From germline, CDR1 is SGHAT and CDR2 FQNNGV. This CDR3 region has 15 residues. The whole variable domain, filled in from reference TRBV11-2 and TRBJ1-1, reads EAGVAQSPRYKIIEKRQSVAFWCNPISGHATLYWYQQILGQGPKLLIQFQNNGVVDDSQLPKDRFSAERLKGVDSTLKIQPAKLEDSAVYLCASSFGRGGNTEAFFGQGTRLTVV.

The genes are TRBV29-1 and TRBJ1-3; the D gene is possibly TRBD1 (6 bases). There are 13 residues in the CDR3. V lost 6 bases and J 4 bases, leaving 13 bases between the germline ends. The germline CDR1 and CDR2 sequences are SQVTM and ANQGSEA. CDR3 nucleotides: TGCAGCGTGGGCGGGGGCGACGGAAACACCATATATTTT. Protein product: CSVGGGDGNTIYF.

The CDR3 reads CASSTSTDTQYF. The CDR3 bases are TGTGCCAGCAGCACTAGCACAGATACGCAGTATTTT. The chain uses TRBV7-2 and TRBJ2-3, with unresolved D. V was shortened by 5 bases and J by 0 bases, with 3 bases between the two germline ends. This CDR3 region has 12 residues. Germline V gene data show CDR1 as SGHTA and CDR2 as FQGNSA.

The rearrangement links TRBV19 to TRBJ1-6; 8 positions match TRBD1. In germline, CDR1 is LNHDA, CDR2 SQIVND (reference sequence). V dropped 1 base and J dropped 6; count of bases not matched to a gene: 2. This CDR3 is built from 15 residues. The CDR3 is CASSIAGTGNSPLHF. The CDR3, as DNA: TGTGCCAGTAGTATAGCCGGGACAGGTAATTCACCCCTCCACTTT.

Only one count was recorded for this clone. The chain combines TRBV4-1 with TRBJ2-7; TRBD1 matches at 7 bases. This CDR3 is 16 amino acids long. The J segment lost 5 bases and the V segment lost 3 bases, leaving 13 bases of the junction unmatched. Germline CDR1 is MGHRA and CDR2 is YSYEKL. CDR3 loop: CASSHGRFRGRDEQYF. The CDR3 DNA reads TGCGCCAGCAGCCACGGGCGGTTTAGGGGGCGGGACGAGCAGTACTTC.

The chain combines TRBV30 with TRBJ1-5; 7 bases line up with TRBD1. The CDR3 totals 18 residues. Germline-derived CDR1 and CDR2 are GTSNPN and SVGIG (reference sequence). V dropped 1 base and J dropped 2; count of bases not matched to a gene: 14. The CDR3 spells CAWSADRASTGGNQPQHF. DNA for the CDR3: TGTGCCTGGAGTGCCGACAGGGCCTCCACTGGAGGCAATCAGCCCCAGCATTTT. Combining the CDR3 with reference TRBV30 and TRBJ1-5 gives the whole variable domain SQTIHQWPATLVQPVGSPLSLECTVEGTSNPNLYWYRQAAGRGLQLLFYSVGIGQISSEVPQNLSASRPQDRQFILSSKKLLLSDSGFYLCAWSADRASTGGNQPQHFGDGTRLSIL.

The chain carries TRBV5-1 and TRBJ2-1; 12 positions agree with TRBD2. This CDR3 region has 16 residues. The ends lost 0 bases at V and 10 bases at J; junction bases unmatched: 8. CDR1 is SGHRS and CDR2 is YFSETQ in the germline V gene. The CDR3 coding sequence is TGCGCCAGCAGCTTGGGGGGACTAGCGGGTTCTCGGGAGCAGTTCTTC. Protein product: CASSLGGLAGSREQFF.

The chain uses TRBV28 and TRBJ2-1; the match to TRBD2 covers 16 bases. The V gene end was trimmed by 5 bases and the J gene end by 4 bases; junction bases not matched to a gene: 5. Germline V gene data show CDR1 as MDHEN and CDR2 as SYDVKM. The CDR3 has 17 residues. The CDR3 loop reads CASSPGLAGGRYNEQFF. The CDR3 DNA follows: TGTGCCAGCAGTCCGGGACTAGCGGGAGGGAGATACAATGAGCAGTTCTTC.

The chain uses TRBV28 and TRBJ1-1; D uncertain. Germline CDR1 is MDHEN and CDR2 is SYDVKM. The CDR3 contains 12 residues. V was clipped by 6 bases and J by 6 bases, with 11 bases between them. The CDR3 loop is CASSSTSPEAFF. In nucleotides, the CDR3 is TGTGCCAGCAGCTCGACATCTCCTGAAGCTTTCTTT.

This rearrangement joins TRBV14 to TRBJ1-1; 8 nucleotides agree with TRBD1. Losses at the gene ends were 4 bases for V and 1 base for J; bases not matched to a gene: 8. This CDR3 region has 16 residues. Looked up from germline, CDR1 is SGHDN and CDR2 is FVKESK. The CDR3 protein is CASSRFRDRPNTEAFF. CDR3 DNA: TGTGCCAGCAGCCGATTCAGGGACAGGCCGAACACTGAAGCTTTCTTT.

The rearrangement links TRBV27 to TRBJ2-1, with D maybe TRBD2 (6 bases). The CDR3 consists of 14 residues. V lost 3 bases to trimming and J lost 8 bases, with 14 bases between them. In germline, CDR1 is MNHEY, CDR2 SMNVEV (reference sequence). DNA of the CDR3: TGTGCCAGCAGTTTTCGGGGGAGATACCATGAGCAGTTCTTC. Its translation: CASSFRGRYHEQFF.

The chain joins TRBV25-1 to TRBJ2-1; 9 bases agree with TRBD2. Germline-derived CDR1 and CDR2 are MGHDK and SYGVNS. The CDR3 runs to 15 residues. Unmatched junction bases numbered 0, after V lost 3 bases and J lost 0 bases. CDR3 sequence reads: CASSETSGSYNEQFF. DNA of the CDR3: TGTGCCAGCAGTGAGACTAGCGGCTCCTACAATGAGCAGTTCTTC.

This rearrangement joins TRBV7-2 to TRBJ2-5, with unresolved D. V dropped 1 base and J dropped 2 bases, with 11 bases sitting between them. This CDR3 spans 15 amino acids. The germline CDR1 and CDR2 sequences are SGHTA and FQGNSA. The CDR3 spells CASSLVIDLQETQYF. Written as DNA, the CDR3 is TGTGCCAGCAGCTTAGTTATCGACTTGCAAGAGACCCAGTACTTC.

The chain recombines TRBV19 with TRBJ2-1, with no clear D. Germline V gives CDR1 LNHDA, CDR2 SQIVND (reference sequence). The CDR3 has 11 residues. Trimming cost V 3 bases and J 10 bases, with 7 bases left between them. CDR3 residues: CASSMYREQFF. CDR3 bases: TGTGCCAGTAGTATGTACCGGGAGCAGTTCTTC.

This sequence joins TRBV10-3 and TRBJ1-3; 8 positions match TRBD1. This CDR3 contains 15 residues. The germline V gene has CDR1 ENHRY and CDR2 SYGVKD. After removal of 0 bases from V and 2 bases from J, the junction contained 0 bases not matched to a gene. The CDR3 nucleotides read TGTGCCATCAGTGAGTCGACAGGGGCTGGAAACACCATATATTTT. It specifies CAISESTGAGNTIYF.

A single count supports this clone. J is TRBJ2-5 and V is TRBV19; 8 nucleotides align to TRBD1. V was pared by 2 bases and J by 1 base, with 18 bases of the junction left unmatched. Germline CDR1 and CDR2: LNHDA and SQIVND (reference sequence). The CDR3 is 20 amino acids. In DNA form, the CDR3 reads TGTGCCAGTAGTATACAAACTCCTTTTGGGACAGGAGCCTTCCAAGAGACCCAGTACTTC. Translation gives CASSIQTPFGTGAFQETQYF.

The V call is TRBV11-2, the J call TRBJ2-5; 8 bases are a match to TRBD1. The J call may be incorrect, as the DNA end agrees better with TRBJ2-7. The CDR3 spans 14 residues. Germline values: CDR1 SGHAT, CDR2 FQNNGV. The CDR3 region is CASSLTGEKYEQYF. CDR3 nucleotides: TGTGCCAGCAGCTTGACAGGGGAGAAGTACGAGCAGTACTTC.

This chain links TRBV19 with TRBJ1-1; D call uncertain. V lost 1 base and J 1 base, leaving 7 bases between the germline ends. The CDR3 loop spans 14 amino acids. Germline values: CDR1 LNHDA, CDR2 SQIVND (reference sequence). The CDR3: CASSIARQNTEAFF. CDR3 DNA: TGTGCCAGTAGTATAGCTCGACAGAACACTGAAGCTTTCTTT.

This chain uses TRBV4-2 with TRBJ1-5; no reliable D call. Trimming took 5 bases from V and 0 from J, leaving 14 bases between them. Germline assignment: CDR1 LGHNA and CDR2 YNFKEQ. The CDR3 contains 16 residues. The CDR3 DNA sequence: TGTGCCAGCAGCGGAGCTTCACCGGTTAGCAATCAGCCCCAGCATTTT. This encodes CASSGASPVSNQPQHF.

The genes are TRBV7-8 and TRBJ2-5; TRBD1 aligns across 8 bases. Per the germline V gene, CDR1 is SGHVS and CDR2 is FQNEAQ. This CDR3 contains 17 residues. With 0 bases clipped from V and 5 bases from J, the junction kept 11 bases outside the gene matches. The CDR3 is CASSLAVRGPPMETQYF. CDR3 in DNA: TGTGCCAGCAGCTTAGCAGTCAGGGGGCCGCCAATGGAGACCCAGTACTTC.

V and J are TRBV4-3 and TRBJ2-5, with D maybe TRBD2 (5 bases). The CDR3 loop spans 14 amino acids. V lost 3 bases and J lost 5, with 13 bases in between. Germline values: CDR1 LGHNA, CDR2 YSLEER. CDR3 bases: TGCGCCAGCAGCCACGTTCGGGATCGGGAGACCCAGTACTTC. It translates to CASSHVRDRETQYF.

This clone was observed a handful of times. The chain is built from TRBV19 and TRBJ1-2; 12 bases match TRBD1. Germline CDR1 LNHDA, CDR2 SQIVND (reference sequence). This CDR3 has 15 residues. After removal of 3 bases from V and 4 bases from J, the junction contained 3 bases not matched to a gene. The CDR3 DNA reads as TGTGCCAGTAGTATGGGACAGGGGGCCAGCTATGGCTACACCTTC. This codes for CASSMGQGASYGYTF.

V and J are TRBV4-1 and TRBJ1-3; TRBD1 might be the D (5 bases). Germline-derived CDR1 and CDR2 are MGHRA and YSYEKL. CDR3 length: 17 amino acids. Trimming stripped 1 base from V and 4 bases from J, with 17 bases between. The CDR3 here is CASSQGGVFAGGNTIYF. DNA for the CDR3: TGCGCCAGCAGCCAAGGGGGGGTATTCGCCGGGGGAAACACCATATATTTT.

The CDR3 DNA sequence: TGTGCCAGCAGTTCAATGGGACAGGCCAATCAGCCCCAGCATTTT. Protein: CASSSMGQANQPQHF. This rearrangement joins TRBV28 to TRBJ1-5; TRBD1 matches 8 bases. Germline V gene lookup returns CDR1 MDHEN and CDR2 SYDVKM. The CDR3 runs 15 residues. V dropped 4 bases and J dropped 3; count of bases not matched to a gene: 5.

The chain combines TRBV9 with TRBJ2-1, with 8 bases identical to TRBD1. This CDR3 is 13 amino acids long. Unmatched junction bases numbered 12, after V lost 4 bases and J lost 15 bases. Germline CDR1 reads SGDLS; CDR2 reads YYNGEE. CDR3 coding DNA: TGTGCCAGCAGCCCCGGACAGGGTGGGTCTCCGTTCTTC. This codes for CASSPGQGGSPFF.

The CDR3 protein is CASRESTGVKYEQYF. DNA of the CDR3: TGTGCCAGTAGGGAGTCGACAGGGGTAAAATACGAGCAGTACTTC. This chain joins TRBV19 and TRBJ2-7, with TRBD1 matching over 8 bases. After removal of 6 bases from V and 4 bases from J, the junction contained 11 bases not matched to a gene. The CDR3 spans 15 residues. The V gene's germline CDR1 is LNHDA and CDR2 SQIVND (reference sequence).

CDR3 sequence: CASSVVSGSPLHF. For the CDR3, the DNA is TGTGCCAGCAGCGTAGTCAGCGGTTCGCCCCTCCACTTT. The gene calls are TRBV9 and TRBJ1-6; D unclear. V lost 0 bases and J lost 13, with 11 bases in between. Germline CDR1 reads SGDLS; CDR2 reads YYNGEE. The CDR3 is 13 amino acids.